Listed below are T cell receptor beta chains from one sample, sequenced in a study of PD-L1 blockade in urothelial cancer. Produced via immunoSEQ multiplex PCR; TCRdb's table is partial and in-frame only. The repertoire holds around 100,000 clones, with 91% as singletons. The sequencing here drew on PBMCs, taken around atezolizumab (anti-PD-L1) treatment. The origin of the receptors is a woman at least 80 years old with urothelial cancer. The CDR3 runs from the conserved cysteine through the conserved F or W. A D gene is named only where the DNA matches it firmly. Rows give clone size only sometimes, using once, few, many, or a class for an expanded clone.

clone_size: once
d_call: NA
j_call: TRBJ2-5
v_call: TRBV19
cdr3_length: 17
cdr3_aa: CASSIDPVATWAETQYF
cdr3_nt: TGTGCCAGTAGTATAGATCCTGTGGCAACTTGGGCGGAGACCCAGTACTTC

clone_size: NA
d_call: NA
j_call: TRBJ1-1
v_call: TRBV5-1
cdr3_length: 16
cdr3_aa: CASSPGVGAANTEAFF
cdr3_nt: TGCGCCAGCAGCCCTGGAGTTGGGGCGGCGAACACTGAAGCTTTCTTT

clone_size: NA
d_call: TRBD1
j_call: TRBJ1-4
v_call: TRBV5-6
cdr3_length: 14
cdr3_aa: CASSPQGLNEKLFF
cdr3_nt: TGTGCCAGCAGCCCACAGGGGCTCAATGAAAAACTGTTTTTT

clone_size: few
d_call: NA
j_call: TRBJ2-2
v_call: TRBV5-1
cdr3_length: 13
cdr3_aa: CASSLSRFGELFF
cdr3_nt: TGCGCCAGCAGCTTGTCGCGGTTCGGGGAGCTGTTTTTT

clone_size: NA
d_call: NA
j_call: TRBJ2-3
v_call: TRBV6-5
cdr3_length: 14
cdr3_aa: CASSYNTGIDTQYF
cdr3_nt: TGTGCCAGCAGTTACAATACGGGTATAGATACGCAGTATTTT

clone_size: NA
d_call: TRBD2
j_call: TRBJ2-1
v_call: TRBV4-2
cdr3_length: 16
cdr3_aa: CASSQDGLAGVDEQFF
cdr3_nt: TGTGCCAGCAGCCAGGACGGACTAGCGGGAGTCGATGAGCAGTTCTTC

clone_size: few
d_call: TRBD1
j_call: TRBJ2-1
v_call: TRBV4-2
cdr3_length: 14
cdr3_aa: CASTRDSSYNEQFF
cdr3_nt: TGTGCCAGCACCCGGGACAGCTCCTACAATGAGCAGTTCTTC

clone_size: NA
d_call: NA
j_call: TRBJ2-2
v_call: TRBV2
cdr3_length: 15
cdr3_aa: CASTWGAGGTGELFF
cdr3_nt: TGTGCCAGCACCTGGGGGGCAGGGGGGACCGGGGAGCTGTTTTTT

clone_size: NA
d_call: NA
j_call: TRBJ2-1
v_call: TRBV5-1
cdr3_length: 14
cdr3_aa: CASSPQGGGNEQFF
cdr3_nt: TGCGCCAGCAGCCCCCAAGGGGGTGGCAATGAGCAGTTCTTC

clone_size: NA
d_call: TRBD1
j_call: TRBJ1-1
v_call: TRBV5-4
cdr3_length: 16
cdr3_aa: CASSFSLGQGGLEAFF
cdr3_nt: TGTGCCAGCAGCTTTTCACTGGGACAGGGCGGCCTTGAAGCTTTCTTT

clone_size: NA
d_call: NA
j_call: TRBJ1-4
v_call: TRBV5-4
cdr3_length: 15
cdr3_aa: CASSLKTEGSEKLFF
cdr3_nt: TGTGCCAGCAGCTTGAAGACTGAGGGAAGTGAAAAACTGTTTTTT

clone_size: once
d_call: TRBD2
j_call: TRBJ2-5
v_call: TRBV5-4
cdr3_length: 15
cdr3_aa: CASSLEVAGGETQYF
cdr3_nt: TGTGCCAGCAGCTTGGAGGTAGCGGGAGGAGAGACCCAGTACTTC

clone_size: NA
d_call: NA
j_call: TRBJ1-2
v_call: TRBV11-2
cdr3_length: 13
cdr3_aa: CASSFAGGYGYTF
cdr3_nt: TGTGCCAGCAGCTTTGCGGGGGGCTATGGCTACACCTTC

clone_size: NA
d_call: TRBD1
j_call: TRBJ2-1
v_call: TRBV7-8
cdr3_length: 17
cdr3_aa: CASTQRIRDRAYNEQFF
cdr3_nt: TGTGCCAGCACCCAAAGGATCCGCGACAGGGCTTACAATGAGCAGTTCTTC

clone_size: NA
d_call: TRBD1
j_call: TRBJ1-1
v_call: TRBV5-1
cdr3_length: 17
cdr3_aa: CASSLDPAGGGNTEAFF
cdr3_nt: TGCGCCAGCAGCCTTGACCCTGCAGGGGGCGGGAACACTGAAGCTTTCTTT

clone_size: NA
d_call: TRBD2
j_call: TRBJ2-5
v_call: TRBV28
cdr3_length: 17
cdr3_aa: CASSSRSGRAGGETQYF
cdr3_nt: TGTGCCAGCAGTTCCCGAAGCGGGAGGGCCGGGGGGGAGACCCAGTACTTC

clone_size: NA
d_call: NA
j_call: TRBJ2-1
v_call: TRBV7-9
cdr3_length: 15
cdr3_aa: CASSLGARGANEQFF
cdr3_nt: TGTGCCAGCAGCTTAGGGGCACGGGGGGCAAATGAGCAGTTCTTC

clone_size: few
d_call: TRBD1
j_call: TRBJ1-4
v_call: TRBV10-3
cdr3_length: 15
cdr3_aa: CAISESGQANEKLFF
cdr3_nt: TGTGCCATCAGTGAGTCGGGACAGGCAAATGAAAAACTGTTTTTT

clone_size: NA
d_call: TRBD2
j_call: TRBJ2-5
v_call: TRBV11-2
cdr3_length: 16
cdr3_aa: CASSLGVGGPGETQYF
cdr3_nt: TGTGCCAGCAGCTTAGGTGTGGGAGGGCCGGGAGAGACCCAGTACTTC

clone_size: NA
d_call: NA
j_call: TRBJ1-2
v_call: TRBV19
cdr3_length: 13
cdr3_aa: CASSRGGSYGYTF
cdr3_nt: TGTGCCAGTAGTAGGGGGGGTTCCTATGGCTACACCTTC

clone_size: NA
d_call: TRBD1
j_call: TRBJ2-2
v_call: TRBV5-1
cdr3_length: 16
cdr3_aa: CASSPRGQMSTGELFF
cdr3_nt: TGCGCCAGCAGCCCACGGGGACAGATGAGCACCGGGGAGCTGTTTTTT

clone_size: NA
d_call: NA
j_call: TRBJ2-3
v_call: TRBV30
cdr3_length: 12
cdr3_aa: CAWILSTDTQYF
cdr3_nt: TGTGCCTGGATACTGAGCACAGATACGCAGTATTTT

clone_size: NA
d_call: TRBD2
j_call: TRBJ2-1
v_call: TRBV7-2
cdr3_length: 16
cdr3_aa: CASSSVPRKLAVKQFF
cdr3_nt: TGTGCCAGCAGCTCCGTACCCCGGAAACTAGCGGTTAAGCAGTTCTTC

clone_size: NA
d_call: TRBD1
j_call: TRBJ1-1
v_call: TRBV28
cdr3_length: 17
cdr3_aa: CASSVTGTGVLNTEAFF
cdr3_nt: TGTGCCAGCAGCGTGACCGGGACAGGGGTTTTAAACACTGAAGCTTTCTTT

clone_size: NA
d_call: TRBD1
j_call: TRBJ2-5
v_call: TRBV5-1
cdr3_length: 17
cdr3_aa: CASSSWTGHGGQETQYF
cdr3_nt: TGCGCCAGCAGCTCGTGGACAGGCCACGGCGGCCAAGAGACCCAGTACTTC

clone_size: NA
d_call: TRBD1
j_call: TRBJ2-2
v_call: TRBV18
cdr3_length: 13
cdr3_aa: CASKDRVAGELFF
cdr3_nt: TGTGCCAGCAAGGACAGGGTTGCCGGGGAGCTGTTTTTT

clone_size: NA
d_call: NA
j_call: TRBJ1-1
v_call: TRBV19
cdr3_length: 13
cdr3_aa: CASISRWNTEAFF
cdr3_nt: TGTGCCAGTATTAGCAGATGGAACACTGAAGCTTTCTTT

clone_size: NA
d_call: TRBD2
j_call: TRBJ2-5
v_call: TRBV28
cdr3_length: 13
cdr3_aa: CATASGGQETQYF
cdr3_nt: TGTGCTACCGCTAGCGGGGGGCAAGAGACCCAGTACTTC